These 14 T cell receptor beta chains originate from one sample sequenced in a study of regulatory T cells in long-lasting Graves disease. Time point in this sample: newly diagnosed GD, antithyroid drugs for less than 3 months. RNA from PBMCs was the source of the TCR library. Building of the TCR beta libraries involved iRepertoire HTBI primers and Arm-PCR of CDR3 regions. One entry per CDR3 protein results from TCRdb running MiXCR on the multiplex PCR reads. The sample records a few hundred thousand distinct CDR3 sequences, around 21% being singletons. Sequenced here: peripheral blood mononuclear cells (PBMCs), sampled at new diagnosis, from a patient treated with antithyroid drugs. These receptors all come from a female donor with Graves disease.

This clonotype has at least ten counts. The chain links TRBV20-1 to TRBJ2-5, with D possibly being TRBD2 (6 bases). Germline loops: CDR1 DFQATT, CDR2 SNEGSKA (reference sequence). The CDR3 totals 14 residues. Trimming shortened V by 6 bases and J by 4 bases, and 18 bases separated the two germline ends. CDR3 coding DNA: TGCAGTGCAAGTCCCCTCCCCGGGGGAGAGACCCAGTACTTC. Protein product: CSASPLPGGETQYF.

CDR3 amino acids: CAWSVARGSEKLFF. CDR3 bases: TGTGCCTGGAGCGTGGCCAGGGGTTCAGAAAAACTGTTTTTT. V and J are TRBV30 and TRBJ1-4, with D possibly being TRBD1 (6 bases). Looked up from germline, CDR1 is GTSNPN and CDR2 is SVGIG (reference sequence). Trimming removed 3 bases from V and 8 bases from J, with 16 bases in between. This CDR3 spans 14 amino acids. Looking up the rest from reference TRBV30 and TRBJ1-4 gives the full variable domain: SQTIHQWPATLVQPVGSPLSLECTVEGTSNPNLYWYRQAAGRGLQLLFYSVGIGQISSEVPQNLSASRPQDRQFILSSKKLLLSDSGFYLCAWSVARGSEKLFFGSGTQLSVL.

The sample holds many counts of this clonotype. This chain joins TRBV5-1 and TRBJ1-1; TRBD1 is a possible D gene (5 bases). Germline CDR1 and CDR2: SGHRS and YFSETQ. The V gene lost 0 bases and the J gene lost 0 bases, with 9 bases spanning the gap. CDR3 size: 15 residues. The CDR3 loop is CASSLDPDMNTEAFF. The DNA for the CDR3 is TGCGCCAGCAGCTTGGATCCGGACATGAACACTGAAGCTTTCTTT.

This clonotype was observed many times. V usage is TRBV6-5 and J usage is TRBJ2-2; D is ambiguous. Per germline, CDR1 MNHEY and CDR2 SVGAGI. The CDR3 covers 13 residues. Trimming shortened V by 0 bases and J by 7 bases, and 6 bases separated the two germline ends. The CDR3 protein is CASSYSSIGELFF. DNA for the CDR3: TGTGCCAGCAGTTACTCGAGTATCGGGGAGCTGTTTTTT.

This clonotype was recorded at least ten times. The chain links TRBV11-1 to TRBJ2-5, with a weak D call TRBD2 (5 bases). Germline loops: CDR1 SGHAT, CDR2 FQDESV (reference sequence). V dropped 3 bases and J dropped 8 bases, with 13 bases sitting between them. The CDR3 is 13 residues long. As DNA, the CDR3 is TGTGCCAGCAGCTTTAGCAGTCCGGGAACCCAGTACTTC. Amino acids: CASSFSSPGTQYF.

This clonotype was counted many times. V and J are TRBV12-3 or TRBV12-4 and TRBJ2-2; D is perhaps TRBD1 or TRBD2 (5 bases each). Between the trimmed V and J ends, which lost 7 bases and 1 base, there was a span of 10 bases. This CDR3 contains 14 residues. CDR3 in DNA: TGTGCCAGCATCCTTGGGGGGAACACCGGGGAGCTGTTTTTT. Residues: CASILGGNTGELFF.

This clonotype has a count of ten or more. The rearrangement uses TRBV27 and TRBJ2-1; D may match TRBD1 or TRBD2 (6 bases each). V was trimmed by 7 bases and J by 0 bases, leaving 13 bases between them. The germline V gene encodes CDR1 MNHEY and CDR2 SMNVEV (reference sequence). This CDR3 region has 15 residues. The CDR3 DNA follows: TGTGCCAGCACCCTAGGGGGGAGCTCCTACAATGAGCAGTTCTTC. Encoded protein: CASTLGGSSYNEQFF.

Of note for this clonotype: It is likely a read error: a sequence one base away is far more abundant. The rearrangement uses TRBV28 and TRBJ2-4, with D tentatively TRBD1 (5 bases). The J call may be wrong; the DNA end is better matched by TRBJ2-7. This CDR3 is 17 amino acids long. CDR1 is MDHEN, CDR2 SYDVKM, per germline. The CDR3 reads CASSHVPMGLTSYEQYF. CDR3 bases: TGTGCCAGCAGTCATGTGCCAATGGGGCTCACGTCCTACGAGCAGTACTTC.

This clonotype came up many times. CDR3 amino acids: CASTLPTGTGAEEQFF. The CDR3 DNA follows: TGTGCCAGCACCCTACCCACCGGGACAGGGGCGGAGGAGCAGTTCTTC. The rearrangement joins TRBV6-2 or TRBV6-3 to TRBJ2-1; 10 positions match TRBD1. The CDR3 is made up of 16 amino acids. Germline values: CDR1 MNHEY, CDR2 SVGEGT. With V trimmed by 7 bases and J by 10 bases, 16 bases remained unmatched.

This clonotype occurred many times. The CDR3 reads CASSSGRDRGSLRSGNTIYF. In DNA, the CDR3 is TGTGCCAGCAGCTCCGGAAGAGACAGGGGAAGCCTCCGCTCTGGAAACACCATATATTTT. This chain uses TRBV6-1 with TRBJ1-3; 8 nucleotides agree with TRBD1. J gave up 0 bases and V 6 bases, and 19 bases lay outside the gene matches. Germline V gives CDR1 MNHNS, CDR2 SASEGT. The CDR3 runs to 20 residues.

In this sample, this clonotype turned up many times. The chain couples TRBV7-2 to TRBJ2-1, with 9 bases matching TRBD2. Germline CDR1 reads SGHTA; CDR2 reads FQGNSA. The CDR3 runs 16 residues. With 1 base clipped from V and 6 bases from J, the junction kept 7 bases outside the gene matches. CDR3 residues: CASSLVLASGANEQFF. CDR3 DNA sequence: TGTGCCAGCAGCTTAGTATTGGCTAGCGGGGCCAATGAGCAGTTCTTC.

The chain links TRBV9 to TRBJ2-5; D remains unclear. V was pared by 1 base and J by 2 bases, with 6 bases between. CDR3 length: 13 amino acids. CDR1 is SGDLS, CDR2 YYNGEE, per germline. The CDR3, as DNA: TGTGCCAGCAGCGTATCATGGCAAGAGACCCAGTACTTC. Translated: CASSVSWQETQYF.

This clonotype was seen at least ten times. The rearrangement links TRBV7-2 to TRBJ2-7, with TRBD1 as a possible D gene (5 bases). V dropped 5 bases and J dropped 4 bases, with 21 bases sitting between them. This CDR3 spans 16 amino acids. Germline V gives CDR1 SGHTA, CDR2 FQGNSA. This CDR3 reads CASSPQYRKTSYEQYF. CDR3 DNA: TGTGCCAGCAGCCCTCAGTACAGGAAGACCTCTTACGAGCAGTACTTC.

The CDR3 sequence is CASSLGRYQPQHF. CDR3 DNA sequence: TGTGCCAGCAGCTTAGGGCGCTATCAGCCCCAGCATTTT. This chain links TRBV7-2 with TRBJ1-5; D unresolved. This CDR3 region has 13 residues. The V gene lost 1 base and the J gene lost 5 bases, with 6 bases spanning the gap. The V gene's germline CDR1 is SGHTA and CDR2 FQGNSA.